This entry lists 10 T cell receptor beta chains sequenced from one sample in a study of T-cell reconstitution after alpha-beta-depleted transplantation in children. Unique molecular identifiers were incorporated into the prepared TCRbeta library. One entry per CDR3 protein results from TCRdb running MiXCR on the PCR reads. The sample holds 500,000 to 750,000 distinct CDR3 sequences; roughly 27% are singletons and the top ten take about 35%. This material consisted of PBMCs, taken before TCRalphabeta/CD19-depleted stem cell transplant. Receptors originate from a boy in the first two years of life with Wiskott-Aldrich syndrome, due to receive a stem cell transplant.

The CDR3 region is CSARQGASSAEAFF. Written as DNA, the CDR3 is TGCAGTGCTAGACAGGGGGCCAGTTCCGCTGAAGCTTTCTTT. The J gene is TRBJ1-1, the V gene TRBV20-1; 8 bases line up with TRBD1. Per the germline V gene, CDR1 is DFQATT and CDR2 is SNEGSKA (reference sequence). CDR3 length: 14 amino acids. V lost 2 bases and J lost 6; bases outside the gene matches: 8.

V usage is TRBV5-1 and J usage is TRBJ2-5, with 13 bases identical to TRBD2. Trimming removed 5 bases from V and 3 bases from J; junction bases left unmatched: 4. The CDR3 runs to 15 residues. CDR1 and CDR2 from the germline V gene are SGHRS and YFSETQ. CDR3 in DNA: TGCGCCAGCAGGGAAGGACTAGCGGGAGAAGAGACCCAGTACTTC. Encoded protein: CASREGLAGEETQYF.

The chain combines TRBV5-1 with TRBJ2-3, with no clear D. CDR3 length equals 11 residues. The germline V gene encodes CDR1 SGHRS and CDR2 YFSETQ. V lost 7 bases and J 5 bases, leaving 8 bases between the germline ends. The CDR3 sequence: CASAYEDTQYF. In nucleotides, the CDR3 is TGCGCCAGCGCTTATGAAGATACGCAGTATTTT.

This clonotype was recorded a few times. The chain combines TRBV25-1 with TRBJ2-5; D is unclear. This CDR3 is built from 13 residues. Germline V CDR1 and CDR2: MGHDK, SYGVNS. V gave up 6 bases and J gave up 4 bases, with 12 bases separating them. The CDR3 DNA sequence: TGTGCCAGCAGGGTGCAGTCCGGAGAGACCCAGTACTTC. Protein sequence: CASRVQSGETQYF.

This clonotype has a handful of counts. The rearrangement links TRBV5-6 to TRBJ2-5, with TRBD1 identical over 9 bases. J gave up 5 bases and V 0 bases, and 11 bases lay outside the gene matches. CDR3 length equals 17 residues. Germline V gives CDR1 SGHDT, CDR2 YYEEEE. CDR3 amino acids: CASSLGPGQGSVETQYF. The CDR3 region has the DNA TGTGCCAGCAGCTTGGGCCCGGGACAGGGATCCGTCGAGACCCAGTACTTC.

This clonotype turned up a few times. V gene TRBV5-1 combines with J gene TRBJ2-3, with 13 bases identical to TRBD2. Germline loops: CDR1 SGHRS, CDR2 YFSETQ. The J segment lost 5 bases and the V segment lost 2 bases, leaving 8 bases of the junction unmatched. The CDR3 is 17 residues long. The chain's CDR3 is CASSLTSGRASQDTQYF. The CDR3 coding sequence is TGCGCCAGCAGCTTAACTAGCGGGAGGGCCTCCCAAGATACGCAGTATTTT.

This clonotype was detected only a few times. The gene calls are TRBV5-1 and TRBJ2-1; 9 bases agree with TRBD2. Germline V gene data show CDR1 as SGHRS and CDR2 as YFSETQ. V dropped 3 bases and J dropped 5; count of bases not matched to a gene: 6. The CDR3 is made up of 15 amino acids. The DNA of the CDR3 is TGCGCCAGCAGCTCAAGGACTAGCGTAGACAATGAGCAGTTCTTC. This gives the protein CASSSRTSVDNEQFF.

This clonotype was detected a few times. The chain links TRBV5-1 to TRBJ2-6; D remains ambiguous. The V gene lost 4 bases and the J gene lost 2 bases, with 10 bases spanning the gap. The length of the CDR3 is 15 residues. In germline, CDR1 is SGHRS, CDR2 YFSETQ. CDR3 residues: CASSKGSPGANVLTF. CDR3 DNA: TGCGCCAGCAGCAAGGGATCTCCTGGGGCCAACGTCCTGACTTTC.

This clonotype was observed a single time. The J gene is TRBJ2-7, the V gene TRBV18; D not resolved. Germline CDR1 KGHSH, CDR2 LQKENI. V lost 3 bases to trimming and J lost 3 bases, with 9 bases between them. The CDR3 is 13 amino acids. CDR3: CASSPEVYYEQYF. DNA for the CDR3: TGTGCCAGCTCACCTGAGGTGTACTACGAGCAGTACTTC. Full variable domain (missing parts from reference TRBV18 and TRBJ2-7): NAGVMQNPRHLVRRRGQEARLRCSPMKGHSHVYWYRQLPEEGLKFMVYLQKENIIDESGMPKERFSAEFPKEGPSILRIQQVVRGDSAAYFCASSPEVYYEQYFGPGTRLTVT.

This clonotype appeared a few times. The V and J genes are TRBV28 and TRBJ2-7; the D is unclear. Germline-derived CDR1 and CDR2 are MDHEN and SYDVKM. CDR3 length: 13 amino acids. V lost 8 bases to trimming and J lost 2 bases, with 13 bases between them. In DNA, the CDR3 is TGTGCCAGCGGACCGGGTTCCGCCTACGAGCAGTACTTC. Translated, it gives CASGPGSAYEQYF.